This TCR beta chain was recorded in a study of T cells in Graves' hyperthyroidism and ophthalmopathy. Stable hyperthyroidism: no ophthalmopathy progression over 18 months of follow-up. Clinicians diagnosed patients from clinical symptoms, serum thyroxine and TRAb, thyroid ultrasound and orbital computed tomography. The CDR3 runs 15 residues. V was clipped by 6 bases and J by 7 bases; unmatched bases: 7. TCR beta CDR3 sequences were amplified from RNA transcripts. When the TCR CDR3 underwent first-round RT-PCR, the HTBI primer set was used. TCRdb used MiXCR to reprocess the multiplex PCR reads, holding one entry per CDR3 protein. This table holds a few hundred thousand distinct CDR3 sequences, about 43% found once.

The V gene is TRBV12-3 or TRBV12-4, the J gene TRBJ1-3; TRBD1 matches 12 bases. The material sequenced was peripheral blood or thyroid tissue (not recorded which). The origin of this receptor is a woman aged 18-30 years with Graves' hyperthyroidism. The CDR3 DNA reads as TGTGCCAGCAGAGGGACAGGGGGCTTTCCGAACACCATATATTTT. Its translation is CASRGTGGFPNTIYF.